A single sample gave rise to the 31 T cell receptor beta chains below, sequenced in a study of blood T cells in healthy people across ages. A J-beta primer mix and a sample-barcoded 5' primer were used in a second PCR of roughly 6 to 11 cycles. TCRdb re-called the 5' RACE reads with MiXCR, one entry per CDR3 protein. This table has around 2 million distinct CDR3 sequences, roughly 43% appearing once. What was sequenced was blood. The source is a human donor in good health.

Ten or more counts support this clonotype. The chain carries TRBV5-1 and TRBJ1-5; a weak D match, TRBD1 (6 bases). CDR1 SGHRS and CDR2 YFSETQ come from the germline V gene. Trimming removed 1 base at V and 4 bases at J, with 12 bases between. This CDR3 contains 15 residues. Here the CDR3 DNA reads TGCGCCAGCAGCTTGCTCGGGGGGCGGAATCAGCCCCAGCATTTT. Amino acid sequence: CASSLLGGRNQPQHF.

This clonotype was detected many times. V is TRBV6-2 or TRBV6-3 and J is TRBJ2-1; possible D gene TRBD2, 6 bases. V was clipped by 6 bases and J by 3 bases, with 21 bases between them. This CDR3 contains 17 residues. CDR1 and CDR2 from the germline V gene are MNHEY and SVGEGT. The CDR3 here is CASSLFSGNSIYNEQFF. Here the CDR3 DNA reads TGTGCCAGCAGCCTCTTTAGCGGAAACTCAATCTACAATGAGCAGTTCTTC.

This clonotype came up a few times. The rearrangement joins TRBV7-8 to TRBJ2-5, with D unclear. The CDR3 has 16 residues. Germline CDR1 reads SGHVS; CDR2 reads FQNEAQ. V shed 1 base and J shed 0 bases, with 12 bases lying between them. CDR3 coding DNA: TGTGCCAGCAGCTTAGAGTACAGACGGTACCAAGAGACCCAGTACTTC. Protein product: CASSLEYRRYQETQYF.

This chain joins TRBV7-3 and TRBJ1-1; D possibly corresponds to TRBD1 (5 bases). This CDR3 region has 13 residues. V gave up 5 bases and J gave up 7 bases, with 14 bases separating them. From germline, CDR1 is SGHTA and CDR2 FQGTGA. CDR3 DNA sequence: TGTGCCAGCAGCCCCGGCCCAGGGTTTGAAGCTTTCTTT. Translation gives CASSPGPGFEAFF.

V and J are TRBV4-1 and TRBJ2-7, with D tentatively TRBD1 (5 bases). The CDR3 has 16 amino acids. The germline V and J ends were trimmed by 1 base and 3 bases, with 16 bases remaining between them. Germline values: CDR1 MGHRA, CDR2 YSYEKL. CDR3: CASSQVGAGSNYEQYF. CDR3 in DNA: TGCGCCAGCAGCCAAGTTGGGGCAGGGTCTAACTACGAGCAGTACTTC.

The genes are TRBV20-1 and TRBJ2-3; 7 positions match TRBD2. The CDR3 is 15 residues long. Unmatched junction bases numbered 9, after V lost 6 bases and J lost 0 bases. CDR1 DFQATT and CDR2 SNEGSKA come from the germline V gene (reference sequence). CDR3 nucleotide sequence: TGCAGTGCCGAGTGGCGGGGGACTAGCACAGATACGCAGTATTTT. Translating gives CSAEWRGTSTDTQYF.

This sequence joins TRBV20-1 and TRBJ2-3, with TRBD2 matching 11 bases. This CDR3 comprises 15 residues. Germline CDR1 is DFQATT and CDR2 is SNEGSKA (reference sequence). Trimming took 4 bases from V and 3 from J; bases not matched to a gene: 6. CDR3 nucleotide sequence: TGCAGTGCTAACCTAGCGGGGGGTCCTACAGATACGCAGTATTTT. Translating it yields CSANLAGGPTDTQYF.

The V and J genes are TRBV27 and TRBJ2-1; D not certain. The CDR3 runs to 15 residues. Germline values: CDR1 MNHEY, CDR2 SMNVEV (reference sequence). V was pared by 6 bases and J by 1 base, with 13 bases between. CDR3 coding DNA: TGTGCCAGCAGCCCGACAATACCTTCCTACAATGAGCAGTTCTTC. It is translated as CASSPTIPSYNEQFF.

V usage is TRBV12-3 or TRBV12-4 and J usage is TRBJ1-1; 8 bases are shared with TRBD1. V shed 6 bases and J 4 bases; nucleotides not matched to a gene: 7. This CDR3 is 14 amino acids long. CDR3 residues: CASRNYRGGTEAFF. In DNA form, the CDR3 reads TGTGCCAGCAGAAACTACAGGGGGGGCACTGAAGCTTTCTTT.

V gene TRBV14 combines with J gene TRBJ2-3; D gene uncertain. In germline, CDR1 is SGHDN, CDR2 FVKESK. With 2 bases removed from V and 5 bases from J, the gap between germline ends came to 17 bases. The CDR3 sequence is 16 residues long. The CDR3 sequence: CASSQWAGQLGDTQYF. The CDR3 nucleotides read TGTGCCAGCAGCCAATGGGCAGGTCAACTGGGAGATACGCAGTATTTT.

This clonotype was counted a few times. V and J are TRBV5-4 and TRBJ2-5; 9 nucleotides agree with TRBD1. The J call is doubtful: the DNA matches TRBJ2-7 better. CDR3 size: 15 residues. Looked up from germline, CDR1 is SGHNT and CDR2 is YYREEE (reference sequence). CDR3 in DNA: TGTGCCAGCAGCTCCGGGACAGGGAACCCCCACGAGCAGTACTTC. This codes for CASSSGTGNPHEQYF.

The gene calls are TRBV7-3 and TRBJ1-2; 9 nucleotides match TRBD1. The CDR3 consists of 14 residues. The trim removed 6 bases at V and 7 bases at J, leaving 9 bases unmatched. Germline CDR1 is SGHTA and CDR2 is FQGTGA. The CDR3 sequence: CASREGQGIFGYTF. The CDR3 coding sequence is TGTGCCAGCAGAGAAGGACAGGGGATTTTTGGCTACACCTTC.

The chain employs TRBV9 and TRBJ2-3; 9 bases fit TRBD2. The CDR3 totals 15 residues. J lost 5 bases, V lost 0 bases, and 4 bases had no gene match. CDR1 SGDLS and CDR2 YYNGEE come from the germline V gene. CDR3 nucleotide sequence: TGTGCCAGCAGCGTAGACCCGACTAGCGGAGATACGCAGTATTTT. It translates to CASSVDPTSGDTQYF.

V and J are TRBV20-1 and TRBJ2-3; no clear D gene. The CDR3 runs 12 residues. Germline V CDR1 and CDR2: DFQATT, SNEGSKA (reference sequence). V lost 4 bases and J lost 9, with 14 bases in between. CDR3 nucleotide sequence: TGCAGTGCTATTCGTCAGCCGGAGACGCAGTATTTT. This codes for CSAIRQPETQYF.

The chain combines TRBV5-1 with TRBJ1-2; 7 bases are a match to TRBD1. Germline V gene sequence: CDR1 SGHRS, CDR2 YFSETQ. The CDR3 has 13 amino acids. The junction had 7 bases not matched to a gene; V was cut back by 4 bases and J by 7 bases. DNA of the CDR3: TGCGCCAGCAGCCTACAGGGGAGAAGTGGCTACACCTTC. This sequence encodes CASSLQGRSGYTF. Complete variable domain (other parts from reference TRBV5-1 and TRBJ1-2): KAGVTQTPRYLIKTRGQQVTLSCSPISGHRSVSWYQQTPGQGLQFLFEYFSETQRNKGNFPGRFSGRQFSNSRSEMNVSTLELGDSALYLCASSLQGRSGYTFGSGTRLTVV.

The chain combines TRBV15 with TRBJ2-5; possible D gene TRBD2, 6 bases. V was trimmed by 5 bases and J by 0 bases, leaving 13 bases between them. The length of the CDR3 is 15 residues. Germline V gene sequence: CDR1 LNHNV, CDR2 YYDKDF (reference sequence). This chain's CDR3 is CATSARDWYQETQYF. The CDR3 region has the DNA TGTGCCACCAGCGCCCGGGACTGGTACCAAGAGACCCAGTACTTC.

The gene calls are TRBV5-1 and TRBJ1-1, with 9 nucleotides matching TRBD1. The CDR3 has 16 amino acids. Per the germline V gene, CDR1 is SGHRS and CDR2 is YFSETQ. V was pared by 4 bases and J by 7 bases, with 14 bases of the junction left unmatched. CDR3 DNA: TGCGCCAGCAGCAGAGGGACAGGGCGATATATCCGTGAAGCTTTCTTT. It specifies CASSRGTGRYIREAFF.

The table lists this clonotype with a few counts. The rearrangement uses TRBV7-3 and TRBJ1-6; D not certain. The germline V gene encodes CDR1 SGHTA and CDR2 FQGTGA. Trimming cost V 1 base and J 8 bases, with 6 bases left between them. CDR3 size: 13 residues. The CDR3 DNA is TGTGCCAGCAGCTTAAGCTGGCATTCACCCCTCCACTTT. Translation: CASSLSWHSPLHF.

This clonotype was seen a handful of times. The chain is built from TRBV5-1 and TRBJ2-6, with unresolved D. Germline V gene data show CDR1 as SGHRS and CDR2 as YFSETQ. V was cut by 2 bases and J by 2 bases, with 5 bases left in between. This CDR3 comprises 14 residues. This CDR3 is CASSFQAGANVLTF. The CDR3 coding sequence is TGCGCCAGCAGCTTCCAGGCTGGGGCCAACGTCCTGACTTTC.

In its sample, this clonotype was seen a few times. The chain employs TRBV14 and TRBJ2-5; the D gene could be TRBD1 or TRBD2 (5 bases each). Germline CDR1 SGHDN, CDR2 FVKESK. The V end lost 1 base, the J end lost 4 bases, and 13 bases lay between the germline ends. The CDR3 is 15 residues long. The CDR3 region is CASSQVGQGPETQYF. CDR3 nucleotides: TGTGCCAGCAGCCAAGTGGGCCAGGGACCAGAGACCCAGTACTTC.

The chain couples TRBV4-1 to TRBJ2-7; 10 bases match TRBD1. With 1 base clipped from V and 4 bases from J, the junction kept 4 bases outside the gene matches. The CDR3 contains 15 residues. From germline, CDR1 is MGHRA and CDR2 YSYEKL. The CDR3 nucleotides read TGCGCCAGCAGCCAAGCGACAGGGGGCGGGTACGAGCAGTACTTC. It is translated as CASSQATGGGYEQYF.

This clonotype was seen only a few times. The V gene is TRBV28, the J gene TRBJ2-7; tentative D call: TRBD2 (5 bases). Germline V gene data show CDR1 as MDHEN and CDR2 as SYDVKM. This CDR3 contains 14 residues. The V gene lost 6 bases and the J gene lost 6 bases, with 18 bases spanning the gap. This CDR3 is CASRPPEAPSEQYF. In nucleotides, the CDR3 is TGTGCCAGCAGACCGCCGGAGGCCCCCTCCGAGCAGTACTTC. The whole variable domain, filled in from reference TRBV28 and TRBJ2-7, reads DVKVTQSSRYLVKRTGEKVFLECVQDMDHENMFWYRQDPGLGLRLIYFSYDVKMKEKGDIPEGYSVSREKKERFSLILESASTNQTSMYLCASRPPEAPSEQYFGPGTRLTVT.

DNA of the CDR3: TGCAGTGCAGCAGCGGGATATCGGGAAGAGACCCAGTACTTC. Its protein is CSAAAGYREETQYF. This chain connects TRBV20-1 to TRBJ2-5, with 7 bases fitting TRBD2. The ends lost 6 bases at V and 3 bases at J; junction bases unmatched: 10. This CDR3 is 14 amino acids long. CDR1 DFQATT and CDR2 SNEGSKA come from the germline V gene (reference sequence).

This clonotype was seen a few times. The chain links TRBV3-1 to TRBJ1-1, with D uncertain. Trimming shortened V by 1 base and J by 7 bases, and 10 bases separated the two germline ends. The CDR3 length is 13 residues. CDR1 and CDR2 from the germline V gene are LGHDT and YNNKEL (reference sequence). The CDR3 nucleotides are TGTGCCAGCAGCCAAGGATCAGTACTTGAAGCTTTCTTT. Its protein product is CASSQGSVLEAFF.

The chain recombines TRBV2 with TRBJ1-2; the D is unclear. The germline gives CDR1 SNHLY, CDR2 FYNNEI. V was pared by 10 bases and J by 5 bases, with 11 bases between. This CDR3 is 11 amino acids long. For the CDR3, the DNA is TGTGCCACCCAGTCCCTTTATGGCTACACCTTC. It translates to CATQSLYGYTF. The full variable domain, completed using reference TRBV2 and TRBJ1-2, is EPEVTQTPSHQVTQMGQEVILRCVPISNHLYFYWYRQILGQKVEFLVSFYNNEISEKSEIFDDQFSVERPDGSNFTLKIRSTKLEDSAMYFCATQSLYGYTFGSGTRLTVV.

This clonotype was found a few times. The chain is built from TRBV20-1 and TRBJ1-5; 10 nucleotides agree with TRBD1. The CDR3 has 16 amino acids. V trimming: 5 bases; J trimming: 1 base; junction bases outside the gene matches: 8. The V gene's germline CDR1 is DFQATT and CDR2 SNEGSKA (reference sequence). CDR3 amino acids: CSADRTGGISNQPQHF. In DNA form, the CDR3 reads TGCAGTGCTGACCGGACAGGGGGTATAAGCAATCAGCCCCAGCATTTT.

This clonotype was seen only a few times. The rearrangement uses TRBV7-9 and TRBJ1-3, with D hard to call. Per germline, CDR1 SEHNR and CDR2 FQNEAQ (reference sequence). Trimming shortened V by 5 bases and J by 2 bases, and 10 bases separated the two germline ends. The CDR3 sequence is 14 residues long. The CDR3 spells CASSLSRAGNTIYF. The CDR3 DNA sequence: TGTGCCAGCAGCCTAAGTAGGGCTGGAAACACCATATATTTT.

With regard to this clonotype: The junction and the germline gene differ at one end; a read error may be behind it. CDR3 bases: TGCGCCAGTAGCCCCCGAACCGAGGGATCAGGGACCAACGTCCTGACTTTC. Amino acid sequence: CASSPRTEGSGTNVLTF. The gene calls are TRBV4-1 and TRBJ2-6; TRBD1 or TRBD2 may be the D gene (5 bases each). CDR1 is MGHRA and CDR2 is YSYEKL in the germline V gene. The length of the CDR3 is 17 residues.

Ten or more counts support this clonotype. The chain has TRBV7-3 and TRBJ2-1; 7 positions match TRBD2. The CDR3 spans 14 residues. Germline assignment: CDR1 SGHTA and CDR2 FQGTGA. The junction had 9 bases not matched to a gene; V was cut back by 4 bases and J by 9 bases. The CDR3 is CASSSYPWGGEQFF. CDR3 coding DNA: TGTGCCAGCAGCTCCTACCCGTGGGGGGGTGAGCAGTTCTTC.

Concerning this clonotype: One end of the junction varies from germline; a read error may be responsible. The chain is built from TRBV4-3 and TRBJ2-2; D is undetermined. CDR3 size: 15 residues. Germline values: CDR1 LGHNA, CDR2 YSLEER. CDR3 amino acids: CANSQLTANTGELFF. The CDR3 DNA reads TGCGCCAACAGCCAACTTACAGCGAACACCGGGGAGCTGTTTTTT.

This clonotype was seen more than once but under ten times. This CDR3 reads CASRTRTGGGVAGSYNEQFF. CDR3 nucleotides: TGCGCCAGCAGGACCCGGACAGGGGGCGGAGTAGCGGGGAGCTACAATGAGCAGTTCTTC. V gene TRBV5-1 combines with J gene TRBJ2-1, with TRBD1 identical over 11 bases. Germline values: CDR1 SGHRS, CDR2 YFSETQ. V gave up 5 bases and J gave up 3 bases; unmatched junction bases: 19. This CDR3 contains 20 residues.